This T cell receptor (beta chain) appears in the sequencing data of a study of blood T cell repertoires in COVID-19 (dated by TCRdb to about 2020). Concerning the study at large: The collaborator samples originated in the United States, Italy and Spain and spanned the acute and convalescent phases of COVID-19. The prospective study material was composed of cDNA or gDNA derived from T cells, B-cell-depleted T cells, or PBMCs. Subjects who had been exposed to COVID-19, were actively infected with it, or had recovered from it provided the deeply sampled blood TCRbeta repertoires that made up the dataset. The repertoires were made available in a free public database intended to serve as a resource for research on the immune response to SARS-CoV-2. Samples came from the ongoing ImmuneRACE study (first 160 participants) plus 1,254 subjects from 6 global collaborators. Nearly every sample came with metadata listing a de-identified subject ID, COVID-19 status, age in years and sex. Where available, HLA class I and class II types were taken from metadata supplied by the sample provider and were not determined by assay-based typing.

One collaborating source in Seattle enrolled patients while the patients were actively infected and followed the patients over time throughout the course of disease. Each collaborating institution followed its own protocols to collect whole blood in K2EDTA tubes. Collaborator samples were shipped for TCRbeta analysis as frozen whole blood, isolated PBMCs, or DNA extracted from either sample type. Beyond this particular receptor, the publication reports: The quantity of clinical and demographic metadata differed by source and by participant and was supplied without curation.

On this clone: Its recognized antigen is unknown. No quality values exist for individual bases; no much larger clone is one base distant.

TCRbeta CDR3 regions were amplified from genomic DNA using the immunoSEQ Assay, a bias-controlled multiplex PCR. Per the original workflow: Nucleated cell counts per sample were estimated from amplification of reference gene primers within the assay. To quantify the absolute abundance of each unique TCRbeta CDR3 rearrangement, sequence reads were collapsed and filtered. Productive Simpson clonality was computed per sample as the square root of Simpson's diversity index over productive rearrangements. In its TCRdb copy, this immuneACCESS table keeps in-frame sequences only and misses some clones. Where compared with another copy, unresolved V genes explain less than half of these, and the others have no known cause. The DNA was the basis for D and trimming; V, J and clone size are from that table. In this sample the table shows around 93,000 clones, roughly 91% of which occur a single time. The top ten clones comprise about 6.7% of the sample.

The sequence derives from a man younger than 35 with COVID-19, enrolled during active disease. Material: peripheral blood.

The DNA is TGCGCCAGCAGCCTTACCGGGACAGTCCGTCAAGAGACCCAGTACTTC. Translated, it reads CASSLTGTVRQETQYF. Recombination linked TRBV5-1 to TRBJ2-5; TRBD1 matches 7 bases in the middle. Germline trimming: 4 bases from V, 2 bases from J; junction bases outside gene matches: 11. The CDR3 runs 16 residues from the cysteine to the phenylalanine. Only the CDR3 portion is preserved as DNA: 48 bases, with reading frame beginning at the first base. From a lookup of the germline V gene, CDR1 and CDR2 are SGHRS and YFSETQ. Joined to the reference TRBV5-1 and TRBJ2-5 proteins, this CDR3 gives the full variable domain: KAGVTQTPRYLIKTRGQQVTLSCSPISGHRSVSWYQQTPGQGLQFLFEYFSETQRNKGNFPGRFSGRQFSNSRSEMNVSTLELGDSALYLCASSLTGTVRQETQYFGPGTRLLVL.